Listed below are T cell receptor beta chains from one sample, sequenced in a study of cytomegalovirus exposure and HLA in healthy donors. Data came from immunoSEQ multiplex PCR; TCRdb stores just in-frame clones and leaves some out. In the table there are roughly 190,000 clones, 75% to 90% of which are singletons. Sequenced sample: PBMCs. The receptor source for this set is a boy aged 2 to 9 in good health and CMV-seronegative. Each CDR3 is given without its conserved first and last residue. Size values are once, few and many counts, or a class for expanded clones, and some rows have none.

v_call	j_call	clone_size	cdr3_aa
TRBV10-3	TRBJ2-7	few	AISAPRGLNDEQY
TRBV5-1	TRBJ1-5	-	ASSLGDISNQPQH
TRBV7-2	TRBJ1-1	-	ASSLGSGPTEAF
TRBV28	TRBJ1-6	-	ASSLGARVNSPLH
TRBV28	TRBJ2-7	-	ASTGGLVAYYEQY
TRBV28	TRBJ1-3	few	ASAEGSSGNTIY
TRBV28	TRBJ2-7	-	ASSSTPRGEQY
TRBV5-1	TRBJ2-1	-	ASSAIPGQGDGEQF
TRBV4-1	TRBJ2-3	-	ASSQTSGYTDTQY
TRBV28	TRBJ1-2	few	ASSQGFYGYT